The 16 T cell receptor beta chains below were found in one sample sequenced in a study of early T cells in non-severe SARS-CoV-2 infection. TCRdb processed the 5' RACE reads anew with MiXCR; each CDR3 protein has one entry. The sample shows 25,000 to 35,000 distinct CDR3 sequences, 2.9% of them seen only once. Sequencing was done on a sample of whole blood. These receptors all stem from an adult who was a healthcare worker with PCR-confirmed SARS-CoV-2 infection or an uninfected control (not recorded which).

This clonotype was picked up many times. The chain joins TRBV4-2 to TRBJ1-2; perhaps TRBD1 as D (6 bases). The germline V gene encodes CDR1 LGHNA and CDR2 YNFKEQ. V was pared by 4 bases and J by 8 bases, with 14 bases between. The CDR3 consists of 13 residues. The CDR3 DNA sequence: TGTGCCAGCAGCCTGTCAGGGGTGGAAGGCTACACCTTC. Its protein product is CASSLSGVEGYTF.

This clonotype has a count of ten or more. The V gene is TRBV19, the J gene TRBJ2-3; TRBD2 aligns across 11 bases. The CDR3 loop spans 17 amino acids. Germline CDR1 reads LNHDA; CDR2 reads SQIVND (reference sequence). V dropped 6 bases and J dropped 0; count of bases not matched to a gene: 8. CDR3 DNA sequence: TGTGCCAGTAGCGATCAGGGACTAGCGGCAAGCACAGATACGCAGTATTTT. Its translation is CASSDQGLAASTDTQYF.

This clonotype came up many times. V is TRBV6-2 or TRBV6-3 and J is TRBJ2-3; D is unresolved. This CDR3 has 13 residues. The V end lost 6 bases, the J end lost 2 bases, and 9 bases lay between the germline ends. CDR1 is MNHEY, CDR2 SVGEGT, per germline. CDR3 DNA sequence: TGTGCCAGCAGCTGGGTATCCACAGATACGCAGTATTTT. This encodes CASSWVSTDTQYF.

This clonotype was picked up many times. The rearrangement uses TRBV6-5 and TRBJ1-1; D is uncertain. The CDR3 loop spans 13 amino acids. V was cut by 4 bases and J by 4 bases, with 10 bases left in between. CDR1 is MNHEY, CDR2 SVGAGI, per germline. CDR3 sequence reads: CASSFPRGTEAFF. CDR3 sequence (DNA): TGTGCCAGCAGTTTCCCCCGCGGCACTGAAGCTTTCTTT.

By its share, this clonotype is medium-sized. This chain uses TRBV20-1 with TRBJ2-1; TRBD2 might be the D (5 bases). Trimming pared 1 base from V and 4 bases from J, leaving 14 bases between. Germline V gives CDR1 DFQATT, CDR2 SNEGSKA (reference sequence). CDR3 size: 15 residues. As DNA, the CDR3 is TGCAGTGCTAGAGTACGAAAAAGCGGATACAATGAGCAGTTCTTC. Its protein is CSARVRKSGYNEQFF.

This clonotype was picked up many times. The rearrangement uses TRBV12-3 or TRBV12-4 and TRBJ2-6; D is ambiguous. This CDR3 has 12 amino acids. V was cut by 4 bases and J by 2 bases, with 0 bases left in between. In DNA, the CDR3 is TGTGCCAGCAGTTCTGGGGCCAACGTCCTGACTTTC. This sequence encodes CASSSGANVLTF.

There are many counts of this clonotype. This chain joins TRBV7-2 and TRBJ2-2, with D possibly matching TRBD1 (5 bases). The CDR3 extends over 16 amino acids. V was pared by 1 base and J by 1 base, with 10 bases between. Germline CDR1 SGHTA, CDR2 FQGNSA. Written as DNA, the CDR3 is TGTGCCAGCAGCTTAGAATCCAGGGAGAACACCGGGGAGCTGTTTTTT. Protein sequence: CASSLESRENTGELFF. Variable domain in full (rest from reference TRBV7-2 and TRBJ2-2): GAGVSQSPSNKVTEKGKDVELRCDPISGHTALYWYRQSLGQGLEFLIYFQGNSAPDKSGLPSDRFSAERTGGSVSTLTIQRTQQEDSAVYLCASSLESRENTGELFFGEGSRLTVL.

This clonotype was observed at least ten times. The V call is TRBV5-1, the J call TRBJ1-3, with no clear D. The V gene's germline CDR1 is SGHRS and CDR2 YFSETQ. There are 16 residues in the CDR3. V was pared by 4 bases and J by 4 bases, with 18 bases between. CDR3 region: CASSPDSTRKGNTIYF. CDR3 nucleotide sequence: TGCGCCAGCAGCCCGGACTCAACACGGAAGGGAAACACCATATATTTT. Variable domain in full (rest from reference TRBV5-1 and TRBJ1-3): KAGVTQTPRYLIKTRGQQVTLSCSPISGHRSVSWYQQTPGQGLQFLFEYFSETQRNKGNFPGRFSGRQFSNSRSEMNVSTLELGDSALYLCASSPDSTRKGNTIYFGEGSWLTVV.

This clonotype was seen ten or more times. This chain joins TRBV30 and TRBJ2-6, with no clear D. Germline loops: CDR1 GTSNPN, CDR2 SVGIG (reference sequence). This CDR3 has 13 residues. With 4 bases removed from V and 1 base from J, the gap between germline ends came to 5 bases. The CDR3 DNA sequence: TGTGCCTGGAAATTTTCTGGGGCCAACGTCCTGACTTTC. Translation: CAWKFSGANVLTF.

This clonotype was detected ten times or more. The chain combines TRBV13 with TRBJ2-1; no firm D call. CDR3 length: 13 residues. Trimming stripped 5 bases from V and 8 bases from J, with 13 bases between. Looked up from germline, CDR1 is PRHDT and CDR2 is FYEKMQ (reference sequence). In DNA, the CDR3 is TGTGCCAGCAGCCCTACAAATCGTGATGAGCAGTTCTTC. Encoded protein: CASSPTNRDEQFF.

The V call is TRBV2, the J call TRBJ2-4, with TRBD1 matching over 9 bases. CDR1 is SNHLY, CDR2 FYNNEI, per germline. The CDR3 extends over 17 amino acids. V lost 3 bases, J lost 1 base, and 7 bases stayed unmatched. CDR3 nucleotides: TGTGCCAGCAGTGAGAATACAGGGGGCTGGGCCAAAAACATTCAGTACTTC. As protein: CASSENTGGWAKNIQYF.

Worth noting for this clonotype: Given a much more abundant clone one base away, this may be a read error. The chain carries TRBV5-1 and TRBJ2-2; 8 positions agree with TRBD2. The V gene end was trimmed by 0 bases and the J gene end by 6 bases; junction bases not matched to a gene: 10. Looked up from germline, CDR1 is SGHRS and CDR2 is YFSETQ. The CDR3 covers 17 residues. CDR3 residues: CASSLDFQTSEPGELFF. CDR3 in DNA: TGCGCCAGCAGCTTGGATTTTCAGACTAGCGAACCCGGGGAGCTGTTTTTT.

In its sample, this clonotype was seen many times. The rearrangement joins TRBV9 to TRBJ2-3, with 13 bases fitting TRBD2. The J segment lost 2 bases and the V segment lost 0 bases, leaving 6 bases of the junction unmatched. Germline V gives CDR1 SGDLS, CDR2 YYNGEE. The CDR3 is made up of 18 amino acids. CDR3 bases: TGTGCCAGCAGCGTAGCTCGTGGACTAGCGGGGGCCACAGATACGCAGTATTTT. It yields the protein CASSVARGLAGATDTQYF.

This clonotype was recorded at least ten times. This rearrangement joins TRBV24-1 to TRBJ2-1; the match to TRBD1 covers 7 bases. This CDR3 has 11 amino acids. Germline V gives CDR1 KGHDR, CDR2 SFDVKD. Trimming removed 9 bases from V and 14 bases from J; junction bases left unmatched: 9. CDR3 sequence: CATAPGTVEFF. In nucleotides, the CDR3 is TGTGCCACCGCACCCGGGACAGTGGAGTTCTTC.

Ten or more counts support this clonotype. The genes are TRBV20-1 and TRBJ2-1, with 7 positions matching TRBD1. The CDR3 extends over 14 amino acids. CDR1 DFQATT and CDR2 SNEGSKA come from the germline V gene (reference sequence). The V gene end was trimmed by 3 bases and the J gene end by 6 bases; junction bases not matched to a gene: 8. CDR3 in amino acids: CSASSGGVGNEQFF. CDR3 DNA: TGCAGTGCTAGTTCAGGGGGTGTAGGCAATGAGCAGTTCTTC.

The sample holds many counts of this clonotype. The CDR3 region has the DNA TGTGCCAGCAGCTTAGAGGGTTACACCGGGGAGCTGTTTTTT. Translating gives CASSLEGYTGELFF. The J gene is TRBJ2-2, the V gene TRBV7-6; D ambiguous. Deletions cut 1 base from V and 3 bases from J, with 6 bases between. Per germline, CDR1 SGHVS and CDR2 FNYEAQ. This CDR3 comprises 14 residues.